Described below is a single TCR beta chain sequence and its context. The antigen remains undetermined. This record belongs to a study of graft-versus-host responses after intestinal transplantation. Per the germline V gene, CDR1 is SGHRS and CDR2 is YFSETQ. V shed 0 bases and J shed 3 bases, with 16 bases lying between them. There are 16 residues in the CDR3. Notes on the study in general: In recipient marrow, GvH clones were found, and some appeared first in ileum or blood.

The data were produced by immunoSEQ multiplex PCR, yet TCRdb's version contains in-frame clones alone and is incomplete. The data show some 120,000 clones, around nine tenths seen once. Source: unstimulated CD4+ T cells sorted from spleen or lymph node cells, taken before intestinal transplant. V gene TRBV5-1 combines with J gene TRBJ2-7; possible D gene TRBD1, 5 bases. The sequence came from a human donor who received an intestinal transplant. CDR3 DNA sequence: TGCGCCAGCAGCTTGGTCCTTGGGGCTATACTCTACGAGCAGTACTTC. Translating it yields CASSLVLGAILYEQYF.